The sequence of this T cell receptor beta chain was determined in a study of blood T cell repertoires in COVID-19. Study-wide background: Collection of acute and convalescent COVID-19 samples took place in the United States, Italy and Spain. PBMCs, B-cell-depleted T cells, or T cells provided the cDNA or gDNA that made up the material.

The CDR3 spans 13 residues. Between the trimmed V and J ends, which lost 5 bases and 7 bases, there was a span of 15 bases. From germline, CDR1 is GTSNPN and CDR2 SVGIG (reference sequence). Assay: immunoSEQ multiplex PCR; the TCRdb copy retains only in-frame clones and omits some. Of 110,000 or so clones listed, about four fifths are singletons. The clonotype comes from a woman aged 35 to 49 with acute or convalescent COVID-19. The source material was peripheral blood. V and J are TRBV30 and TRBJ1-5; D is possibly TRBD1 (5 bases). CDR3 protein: CAWCQQGGQPQHF. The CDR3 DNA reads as TGTGCCTGGTGCCAGCAGGGTGGGCAGCCCCAGCATTTT.